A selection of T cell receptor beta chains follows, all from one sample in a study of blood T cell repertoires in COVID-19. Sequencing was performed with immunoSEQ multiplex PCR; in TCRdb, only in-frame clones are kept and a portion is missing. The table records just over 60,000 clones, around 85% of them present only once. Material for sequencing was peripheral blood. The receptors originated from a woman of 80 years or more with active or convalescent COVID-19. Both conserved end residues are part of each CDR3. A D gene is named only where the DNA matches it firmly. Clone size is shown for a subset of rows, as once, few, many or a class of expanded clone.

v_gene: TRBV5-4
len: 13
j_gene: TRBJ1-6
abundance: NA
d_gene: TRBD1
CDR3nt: TGTGCCAGCTCCCCGGACAGGGAATCACCCCTCCACTTT
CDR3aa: CASSPDRESPLHF

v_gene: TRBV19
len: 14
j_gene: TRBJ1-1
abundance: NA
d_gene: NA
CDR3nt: TGTGCCAGTAGTTCTACCCCAGGACAGAATGAAGCTTTCTTT
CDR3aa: CASSSTPGQNEAFF

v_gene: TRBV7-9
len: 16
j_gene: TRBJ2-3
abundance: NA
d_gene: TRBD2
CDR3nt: TGTGCCAGCAGCTCGGGACTAGCGGGGGCCACAGATACGCAGTATTTT
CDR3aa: CASSSGLAGATDTQYF

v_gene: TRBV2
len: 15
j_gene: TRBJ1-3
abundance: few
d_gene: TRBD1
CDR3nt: TGTGCCAGCAGGGCCACAGGGGGCTCTGGAAACACCATATATTTT
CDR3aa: CASRATGGSGNTIYF

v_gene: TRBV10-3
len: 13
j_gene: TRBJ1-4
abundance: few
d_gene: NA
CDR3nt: TGTGCCATCAGCTGGGGGCTCGGGGAAAAACTGTTTTTT
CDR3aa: CAISWGLGEKLFF

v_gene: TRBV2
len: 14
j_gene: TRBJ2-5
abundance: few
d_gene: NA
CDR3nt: TGTGCCAGCAGGAAAGGGGCAGTCCAAGAGACCCAGTACTTC
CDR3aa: CASRKGAVQETQYF

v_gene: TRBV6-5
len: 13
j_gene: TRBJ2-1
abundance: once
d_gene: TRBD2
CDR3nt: TGTGCCAGCAGTTACGAGCGGGGCTCTGAGCAGTTCTTC
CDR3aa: CASSYERGSEQFF

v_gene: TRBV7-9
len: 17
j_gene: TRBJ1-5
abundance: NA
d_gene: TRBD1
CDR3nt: TGTGCCAGCAGCTTAGGACGCCGAGGGCAGGGGGATCAGCCCCAGCATTTT
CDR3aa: CASSLGRRGQGDQPQHF

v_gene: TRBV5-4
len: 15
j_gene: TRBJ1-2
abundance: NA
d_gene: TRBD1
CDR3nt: TGTGCCAGCAGCTTACCCGACGACAGGGCCCGGGGCTACACCTTC
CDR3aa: CASSLPDDRARGYTF

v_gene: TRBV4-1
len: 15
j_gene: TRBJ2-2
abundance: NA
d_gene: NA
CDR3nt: TGCGCCAGCAGCCAAGATGTACAAAACACCGGGGAGCTGTTTTTT
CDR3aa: CASSQDVQNTGELFF

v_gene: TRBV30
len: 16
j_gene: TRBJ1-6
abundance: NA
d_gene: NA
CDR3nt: TGTGCCTGGAGGAGCGGGGGGACCTCCTATAATTCACCCCTCCACTTT
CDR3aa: CAWRSGGTSYNSPLHF

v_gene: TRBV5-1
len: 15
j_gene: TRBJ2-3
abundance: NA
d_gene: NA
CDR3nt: TGCGCCAGCAAGCTTCAAGAAGGGAGAGCAGATACGCAGTATTTT
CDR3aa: CASKLQEGRADTQYF

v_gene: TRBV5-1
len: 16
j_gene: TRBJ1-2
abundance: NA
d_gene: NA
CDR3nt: TGCGCCAGCAGCTTCGCTACAGGGATGGTGGACTATGGCTACACCTTC
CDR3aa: CASSFATGMVDYGYTF

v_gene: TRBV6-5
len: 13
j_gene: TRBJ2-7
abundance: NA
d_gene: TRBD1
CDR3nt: TGTGCCAGCAAGAGACAGGGGCCCTACGAGCAGTACTTC
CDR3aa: CASKRQGPYEQYF

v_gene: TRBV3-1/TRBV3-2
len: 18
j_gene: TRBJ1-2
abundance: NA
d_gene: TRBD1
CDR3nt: TGTGCCAGCAGCCAAGGTACAGGGGGCGTTTTCACTAACTATGGCTACACCTTC
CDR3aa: CASSQGTGGVFTNYGYTF

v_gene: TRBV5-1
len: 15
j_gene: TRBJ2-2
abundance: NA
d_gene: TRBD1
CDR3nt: TGCGCCAGCAGCTTGGACAGGGGAGTTACCGGGGAGCTGTTTTTT
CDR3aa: CASSLDRGVTGELFF

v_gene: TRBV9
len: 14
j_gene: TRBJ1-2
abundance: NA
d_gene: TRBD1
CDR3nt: TGTGCCAGCGGCGAACAGGGGGCAAACTATGGCTACACCTTC
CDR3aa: CASGEQGANYGYTF

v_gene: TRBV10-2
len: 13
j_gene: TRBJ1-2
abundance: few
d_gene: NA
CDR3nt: TGCGCCAGCCACCCCGGGGATGGCTATGGCTACACCTTC
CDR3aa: CASHPGDGYGYTF

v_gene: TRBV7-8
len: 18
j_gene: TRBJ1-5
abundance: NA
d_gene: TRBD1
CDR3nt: TGTGCCAGCAGCCCAGGGGGGGACAGGGGTAGGAGCAATCAGCCCCAGCATTTT
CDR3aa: CASSPGGDRGRSNQPQHF

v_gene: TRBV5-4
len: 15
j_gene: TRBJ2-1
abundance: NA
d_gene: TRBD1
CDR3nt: TGTGCCAGCAGATCGGACAGGGGAGGCTACAATGAGCAGTTCTTC
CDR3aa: CASRSDRGGYNEQFF

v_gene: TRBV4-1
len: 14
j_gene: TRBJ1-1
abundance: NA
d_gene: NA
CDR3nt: TGCGCCAGCAGCCATCTCAGGGGGAACACTGAAGCTTTCTTT
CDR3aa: CASSHLRGNTEAFF

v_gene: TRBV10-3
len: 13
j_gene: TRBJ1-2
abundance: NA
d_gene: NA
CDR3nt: TGTGCCATCAGTGCCGGGCAGGGAAGTGGCTACACCTTC
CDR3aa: CAISAGQGSGYTF

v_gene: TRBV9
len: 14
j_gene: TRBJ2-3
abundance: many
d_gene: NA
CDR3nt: TGTGCCAGCAGCGTAATCGGACAGACAGATACGCAGTATTTT
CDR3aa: CASSVIGQTDTQYF

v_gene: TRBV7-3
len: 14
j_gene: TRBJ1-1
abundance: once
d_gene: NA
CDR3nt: TGTGCCAGCAGCTTTGGGGGGATGAACACTGAAGCTTTCTTT
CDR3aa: CASSFGGMNTEAFF

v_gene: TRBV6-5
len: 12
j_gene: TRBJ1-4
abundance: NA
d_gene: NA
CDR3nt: TGTGCCAGCAGTCAGGACAGCAAAAAACTGTTTTTT
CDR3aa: CASSQDSKKLFF

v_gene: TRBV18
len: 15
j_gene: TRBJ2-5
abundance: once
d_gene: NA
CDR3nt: TGTGCCAGCTCACCACTGCCAGGGGCAGGGGAGACCCAGTACTTC
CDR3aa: CASSPLPGAGETQYF

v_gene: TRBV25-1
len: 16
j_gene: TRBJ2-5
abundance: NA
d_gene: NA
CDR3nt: TGTGCCAGCAGTGAATGGGGGCCGGGGAGGGTAGAGACCCAGTACTTC
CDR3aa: CASSEWGPGRVETQYF

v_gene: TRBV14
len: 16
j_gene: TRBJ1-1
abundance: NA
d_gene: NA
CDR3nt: TGTGCCAGCAGCCAAGATTTGGGACACCTGAACACTGAAGCTTTCTTT
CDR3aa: CASSQDLGHLNTEAFF

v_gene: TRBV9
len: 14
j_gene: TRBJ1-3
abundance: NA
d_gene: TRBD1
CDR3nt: TGTGCCAGCAGCGTCAGGGGGCTCGGAAACACCATATATTTT
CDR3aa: CASSVRGLGNTIYF

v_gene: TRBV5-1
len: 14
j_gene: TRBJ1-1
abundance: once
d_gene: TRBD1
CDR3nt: TGCGCCAGCAGCATAGGGACAGCGAACACTGAAGCTTTCTTT
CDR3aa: CASSIGTANTEAFF

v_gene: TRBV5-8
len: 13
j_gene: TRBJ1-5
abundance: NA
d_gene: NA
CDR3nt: TGTGCCAGCAGCCCCAGGGCGGCTCAGCCCCAGCATTTT
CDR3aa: CASSPRAAQPQHF

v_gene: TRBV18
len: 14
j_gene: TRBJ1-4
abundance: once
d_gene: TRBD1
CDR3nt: TGTGCCAGCTCGACAGGGCTGGATGGTGAAAAACTGTTTTTT
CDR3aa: CASSTGLDGEKLFF

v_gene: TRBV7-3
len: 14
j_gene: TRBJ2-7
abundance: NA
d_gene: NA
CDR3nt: TGTGCCAGCAGCTTGGGTTCGGGAAACTACGAGCAGTACTTC
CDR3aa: CASSLGSGNYEQYF

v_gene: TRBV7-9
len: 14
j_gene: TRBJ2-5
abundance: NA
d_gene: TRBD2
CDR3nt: TGTGCCAGCTCCCGGGGACTAGCGGAAGAGACCCAGTACTTC
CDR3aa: CASSRGLAEETQYF

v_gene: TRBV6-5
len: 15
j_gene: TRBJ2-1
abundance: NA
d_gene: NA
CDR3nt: TGTGCCAGCAGTTACTCATCCATTTCCTACAATGAGCAGTTCTTC
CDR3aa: CASSYSSISYNEQFF

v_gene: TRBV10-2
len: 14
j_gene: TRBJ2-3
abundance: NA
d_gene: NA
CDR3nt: TGCGCCAGTTCGGGATTGGTTAGCACAGATACGCAGTATTTT
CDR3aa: CASSGLVSTDTQYF

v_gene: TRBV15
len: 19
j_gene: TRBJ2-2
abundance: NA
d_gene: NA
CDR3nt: TGTGCCACCAGCAGAGATGCTCGAGCTTCCCTGCGAGCCACCGGGGAGCTGTTTTTT
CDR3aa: CATSRDARASLRATGELFF

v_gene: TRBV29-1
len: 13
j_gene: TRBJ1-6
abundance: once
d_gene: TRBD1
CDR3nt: TGCAGCGTTCGGACAGGGGGAAATTCACCCCTCCACTTT
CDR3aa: CSVRTGGNSPLHF

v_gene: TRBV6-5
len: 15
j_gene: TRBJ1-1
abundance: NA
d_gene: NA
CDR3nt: TGTGCCAGCAGACATCAGGGTCGCGGGAACACTGAAGCTTTCTTT
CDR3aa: CASRHQGRGNTEAFF

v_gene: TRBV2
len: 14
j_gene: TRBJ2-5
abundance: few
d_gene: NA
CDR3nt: TGTGCCAGCAGTGAAGCTTTAGACCAAGAGACCCAGTACTTC
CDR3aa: CASSEALDQETQYF

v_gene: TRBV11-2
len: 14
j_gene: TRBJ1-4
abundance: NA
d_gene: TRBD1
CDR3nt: TGTGCCAGCAGCCCCGGGACAGGGGTAGAAAAACTGTTTTTT
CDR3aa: CASSPGTGVEKLFF

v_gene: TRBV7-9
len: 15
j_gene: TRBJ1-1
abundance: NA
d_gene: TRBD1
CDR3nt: TGTGCCAGCAGCCCCTTATCGGGACAGGGTAGTGAAGCTTTCTTT
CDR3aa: CASSPLSGQGSEAFF

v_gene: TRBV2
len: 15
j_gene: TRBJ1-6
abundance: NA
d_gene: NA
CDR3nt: TGTGCCAGCAGTGCCCCAGCAGCCGGGGATTCACCCCTCCACTTT
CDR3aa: CASSAPAAGDSPLHF

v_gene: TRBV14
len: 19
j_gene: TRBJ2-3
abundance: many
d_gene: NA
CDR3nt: TGTGCCAGCAGCAAAGGCTCATGGACGGACTTTTATTCCACAGATACGCAGTATTTT
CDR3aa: CASSKGSWTDFYSTDTQYF

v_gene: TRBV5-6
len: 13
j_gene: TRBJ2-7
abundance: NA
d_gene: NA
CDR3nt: TGTGCCAGCAGTACATCCGCAGTGTTCGAGCAGTACTTC
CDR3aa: CASSTSAVFEQYF

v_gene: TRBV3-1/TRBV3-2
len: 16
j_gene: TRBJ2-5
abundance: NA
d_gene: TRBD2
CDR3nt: TGTGCCAGCAGCCGTTCAGCGGGGGGGATGGAAGAGACCCAGTACTTC
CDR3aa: CASSRSAGGMEETQYF

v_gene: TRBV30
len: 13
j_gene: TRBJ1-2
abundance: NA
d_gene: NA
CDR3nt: TGTGCCTGGAGTGTACAGGGCTCCTATGGCTACACCTTC
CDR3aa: CAWSVQGSYGYTF

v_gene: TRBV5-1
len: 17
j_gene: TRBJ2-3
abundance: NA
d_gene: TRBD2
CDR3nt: TGCGCCAGCAGCTTGGGGTACACTAGCGGGAGTACAGATACGCAGTATTTT
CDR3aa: CASSLGYTSGSTDTQYF